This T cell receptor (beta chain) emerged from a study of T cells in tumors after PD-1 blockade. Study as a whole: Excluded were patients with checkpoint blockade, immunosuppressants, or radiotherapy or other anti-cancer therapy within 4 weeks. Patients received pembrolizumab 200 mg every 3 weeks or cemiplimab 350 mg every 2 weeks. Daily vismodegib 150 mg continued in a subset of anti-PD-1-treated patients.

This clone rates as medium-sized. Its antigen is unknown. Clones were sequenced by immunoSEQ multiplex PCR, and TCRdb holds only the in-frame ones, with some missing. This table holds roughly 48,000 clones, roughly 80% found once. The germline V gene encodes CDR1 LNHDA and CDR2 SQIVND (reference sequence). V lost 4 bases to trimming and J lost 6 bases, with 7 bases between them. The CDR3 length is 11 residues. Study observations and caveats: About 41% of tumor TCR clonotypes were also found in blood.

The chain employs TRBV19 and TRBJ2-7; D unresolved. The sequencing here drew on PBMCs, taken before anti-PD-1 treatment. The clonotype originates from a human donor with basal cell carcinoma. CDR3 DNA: TGTGCCAGTAGTACCGAGGCCGAGCAGTACTTC. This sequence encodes CASSTEAEQYF.